This TCR beta chain emerged from a study of CD8 T cells in ankylosing spondylitis. A note on this clonotype: What it binds is unknown.

V shed 1 base, J shed 3 bases, and the junction held 1 base outside the gene matches. Germline lookup yields CDR1 SQVTM and CDR2 ANQGSEA. The CDR3 is 13 amino acids. TCRdb reanalysed the 5' RACE reads using MiXCR and keeps one entry per CDR3 protein. The repertoire consists of around 450,000 distinct CDR3 sequences, with 25% to 30% occurring once and the leading ten covering 0.89%. Whole-study findings and limits: Made up of 7 to 9 highly homologous variants, a TCR beta motif appeared characteristic of ankylosing spondylitis blood.

The chain couples TRBV29-1 to TRBJ2-3, with 7 bases matching TRBD2. This clonotype was obtained from a male donor with ankylosing spondylitis. The sequencing input was blood, either unsorted or a sorted T cell fraction (not recorded which). Written as DNA, the CDR3 is TGCAGCGTTGAAGCGGGAGGAACAGATACGCAGTATTTT. It translates to CSVEAGGTDTQYF.